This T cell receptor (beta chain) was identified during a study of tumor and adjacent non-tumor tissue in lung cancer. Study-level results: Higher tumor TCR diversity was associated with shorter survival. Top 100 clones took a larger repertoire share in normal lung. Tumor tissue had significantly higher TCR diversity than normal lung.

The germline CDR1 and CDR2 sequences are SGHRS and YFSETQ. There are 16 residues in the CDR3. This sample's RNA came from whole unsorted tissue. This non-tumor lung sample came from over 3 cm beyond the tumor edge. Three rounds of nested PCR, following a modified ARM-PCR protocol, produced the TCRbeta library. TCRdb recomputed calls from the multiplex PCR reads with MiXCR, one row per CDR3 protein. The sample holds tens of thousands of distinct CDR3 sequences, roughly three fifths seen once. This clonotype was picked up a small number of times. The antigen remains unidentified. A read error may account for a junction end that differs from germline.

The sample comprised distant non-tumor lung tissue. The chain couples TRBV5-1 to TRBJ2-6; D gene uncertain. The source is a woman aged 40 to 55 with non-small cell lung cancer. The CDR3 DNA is TGCACCAGCAGCTTGTCAGGAACCTCTGGGGCCAACGTCCTGACTTTC. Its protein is CTSSLSGTSGANVLTF. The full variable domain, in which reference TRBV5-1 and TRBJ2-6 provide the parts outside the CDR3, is KAGVTQTPRYLIKTRGQQVTLSCSPISGHRSVSWYQQTPGQGLQFLFEYFSETQRNKGNFPGRFSGRQFSNSRSEMNVSTLELGDSALYLCTSSLSGTSGANVLTFGAGSRLTVL.